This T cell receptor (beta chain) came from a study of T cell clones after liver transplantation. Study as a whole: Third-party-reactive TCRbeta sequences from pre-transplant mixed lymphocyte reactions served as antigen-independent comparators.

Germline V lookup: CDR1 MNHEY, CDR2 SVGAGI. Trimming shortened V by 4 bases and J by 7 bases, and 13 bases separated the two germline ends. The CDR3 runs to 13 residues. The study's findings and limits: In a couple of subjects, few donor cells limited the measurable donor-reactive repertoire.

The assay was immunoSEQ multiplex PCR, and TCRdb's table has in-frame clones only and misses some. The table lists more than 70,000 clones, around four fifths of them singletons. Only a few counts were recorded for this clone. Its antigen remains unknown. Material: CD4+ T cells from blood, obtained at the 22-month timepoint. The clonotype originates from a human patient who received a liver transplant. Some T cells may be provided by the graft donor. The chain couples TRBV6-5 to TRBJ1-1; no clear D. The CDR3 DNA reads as TGTGCCAGCAGTTCCCCCCGGCACATTGAAGCTTTCTTT. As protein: CASSSPRHIEAFF.